These 19 T cell receptor beta chains were sequenced from one sample in a study of blood T cells in healthy people across ages. The use of a sample-barcoded 5' primer and a J-beta primer mix characterized a second PCR of 7 to 11 cycles. From the 5' RACE reads, TCRdb called clonotypes with MiXCR, one entry per CDR3 protein. Here the sample spans 450,000 to 650,000 distinct CDR3 sequences, less than 25% being singletons. The same data also went into a second study, on T cells of mothers and their children.

The sequencing sample was made of blood. The origin of the receptors is a boy younger than 18 in good health.

J is TRBJ1-1 and V is TRBV18; TRBD1 aligns across 10 bases. The V segment lost 2 bases and the J segment 6 bases; nucleotides outside the gene matches: 15. CDR1 and CDR2 (germline): KGHSH, LQKENI. The CDR3 extends over 18 amino acids. This CDR3 reads CASSPISGQGGSGAEAFF. The CDR3 DNA follows: TGTGCCAGCTCACCAATTAGTGGACAGGGGGGTTCGGGGGCTGAAGCTTTCTTT.

The table lists this clonotype with a few counts. The chain combines TRBV28 with TRBJ2-1; possible D gene TRBD1, 6 bases. CDR3 size: 14 residues. The germline V gene encodes CDR1 MDHEN and CDR2 SYDVKM. The ends were cut back, 4 bases at V and 5 bases at J, with 12 bases in the middle. For the CDR3, the DNA is TGTGCCAGCAGTTCTCGGGACAACCACAATGAGCAGTTCTTC. As protein: CASSSRDNHNEQFF.

This clonotype was counted a few times. V and J are TRBV20-1 and TRBJ1-5; D might be TRBD1 (5 bases). V lost 4 bases to trimming and J lost 6 bases, with 10 bases between them. Germline V gene lookup returns CDR1 DFQATT and CDR2 SNEGSKA (reference sequence). This CDR3 is 12 amino acids long. The chain's CDR3 is CSAKEGFQPQHF. For the CDR3, the DNA is TGCAGTGCTAAAGAGGGGTTTCAGCCCCAGCATTTT.

The chain couples TRBV30 to TRBJ1-5, with 7 bases aligning to TRBD1. There are 16 residues in the CDR3. Trimming at V came to 2 bases and at J to 5 bases, leaving 12 bases not matched to a gene. Germline V gene lookup returns CDR1 GTSNPN and CDR2 SVGIG (reference sequence). CDR3 in DNA: TGTGCCTGGAGTCCTACAGGGGCCAAAGGGCATCAGCCCCAGCATTTT. Protein: CAWSPTGAKGHQPQHF.

This clonotype appeared a few times. J is TRBJ1-1 and V is TRBV2, with TRBD1 identical over 9 bases. The CDR3 covers 14 residues. Germline CDR1 and CDR2: SNHLY and FYNNEI. Germline trimming cut 4 bases from V and 4 bases from J; bases unmatched to any gene: 4. For the CDR3, the DNA is TGTGCCAGCAGTGGGGACAGGGAGAGCACTGAAGCTTTCTTT. The encoded protein is CASSGDRESTEAFF.

This chain connects TRBV19 to TRBJ2-5, with a tentative D call TRBD2 (5 bases). This CDR3 is built from 13 residues. The V and J ends lost 4 bases and 5 bases respectively, with 11 bases between them. The V gene's germline CDR1 is LNHDA and CDR2 SQIVND (reference sequence). The CDR3 spells CASSKLGRETQYF. The CDR3 DNA reads as TGTGCCAGTAGTAAACTAGGAAGGGAGACCCAGTACTTC.

This clonotype was seen only a few times. The rearrangement uses TRBV5-6 and TRBJ2-5, with D uncertain. The end of the DNA is better explained by TRBJ2-1, so the J call may be wrong. CDR1 and CDR2 (germline): SGHDT, YYEEEE. CDR3 size: 13 residues. CDR3 residues: CASSRLGSDEQFF. In nucleotides, the CDR3 is TGTGCCAGCAGCCGACTGGGTTCGGATGAGCAGTTCTTC.

The genes are TRBV6-1 and TRBJ2-1, with 9 nucleotides matching TRBD2. The CDR3 runs 17 residues. Trimming at V came to 2 bases and at J to 1 base, leaving 6 bases not matched to a gene. Germline V gene lookup returns CDR1 MNHNS and CDR2 SASEGT. The CDR3 region is CASSERVAGDSYNEQFF. CDR3 sequence (DNA): TGTGCCAGCAGTGAAAGAGTAGCGGGGGATTCCTACAATGAGCAGTTCTTC.

The genes are TRBV4-3 and TRBJ2-3, with no clear D. Germline V gene lookup returns CDR1 LGHNA and CDR2 YSLEER. Trimming took off 0 bases at V and 2 bases at J, with 21 bases between the two ends. The CDR3 sequence is 19 residues long. The CDR3 here is CASSQDPPKGQYSTDTQYF. DNA for the CDR3: TGCGCCAGCAGCCAAGACCCCCCTAAGGGCCAGTATTCCACAGATACGCAGTATTTT.

The J gene is TRBJ2-1, the V gene TRBV5-1; D remains ambiguous. Germline V gives CDR1 SGHRS, CDR2 YFSETQ. The CDR3 has 12 residues. V was trimmed by 2 bases and J by 8 bases, leaving 8 bases between them. The chain's CDR3 is CASSFARDEQFF. DNA of the CDR3: TGCGCCAGCAGCTTCGCCCGGGATGAGCAGTTCTTC. The variable domain in full, with the rest retrieved from reference TRBV5-1 and TRBJ2-1, is KAGVTQTPRYLIKTRGQQVTLSCSPISGHRSVSWYQQTPGQGLQFLFEYFSETQRNKGNFPGRFSGRQFSNSRSEMNVSTLELGDSALYLCASSFARDEQFFGPGTRLTVL.

The sample holds a few counts of this clonotype. The V gene is TRBV25-1, the J gene TRBJ2-5, with 10 bases lining up with TRBD1. The CDR3 runs 14 residues. CDR1 and CDR2 from the germline V gene are MGHDK and SYGVNS. V lost 6 bases, J lost 2 bases, and 3 bases stayed unmatched. This chain's CDR3 is CASRPGQGQETQYF. The CDR3, as DNA: TGTGCCAGCAGGCCGGGACAGGGGCAAGAGACCCAGTACTTC.

In its sample, this clonotype was seen a few times. The CDR3 nucleotides read TGTGCCAGCAGCGTGGCAGGGGGGCACACAGATACGCAGTATTTT. Residues: CASSVAGGHTDTQYF. V gene TRBV9 combines with J gene TRBJ2-3; possibly TRBD1 for D (7 bases). V lost 2 bases to trimming and J lost 2 bases, with 12 bases between them. Germline CDR1 SGDLS, CDR2 YYNGEE. This CDR3 region has 15 residues. The whole variable domain, remainder taken from reference TRBV9 and TRBJ2-3, is DSGVTQTPKHLITATGQRVTLRCSPRSGDLSVYWYQQSLDQGLQFLIQYYNGEERAKGNILERFSAQQFPDLHSELNLSSLELGDSALYFCASSVAGGHTDTQYFGPGTRLTVL.

This clonotype was recorded many times. The CDR3 DNA sequence: TGTGCCAGCAGTTCCTTAGCGGGGGAAGAGACCCAGTACTTC. Translating gives CASSSLAGEETQYF. The chain combines TRBV28 with TRBJ2-5; TRBD2 matches 9 bases. Germline loops: CDR1 MDHEN, CDR2 SYDVKM. The CDR3 is made up of 14 amino acids. Germline trimming cut 4 bases from V and 3 bases from J; bases unmatched to any gene: 3.

The rearrangement joins TRBV15 to TRBJ2-7; the D gene is possibly TRBD2 (5 bases). The J call is uncertain, as TRBJ2-5 better fits the DNA end. CDR1 and CDR2 (germline): LNHNV, YYDKDF (reference sequence). The CDR3 consists of 13 residues. DNA for the CDR3: TGTGCCACCAGCCGGCGGGACCAAGAGACCCAGTACTTC. This translates into CATSRRDQETQYF.

The table lists this clonotype with a few counts. The J gene is TRBJ1-1, the V gene TRBV6-2 or TRBV6-3; the D gene is possibly TRBD1 (6 bases). This CDR3 comprises 14 residues. Trimming removed 3 bases from V and 0 bases from J, with 8 bases in between. CDR1 is MNHEY and CDR2 is SVGEGT in the germline V gene. CDR3 protein: CASSYNRVNTEAFF. The CDR3 DNA follows: TGTGCCAGCAGTTATAACAGGGTGAACACTGAAGCTTTCTTT.

This clonotype appeared a few times. The rearrangement links TRBV12-3 or TRBV12-4 to TRBJ1-1; D ambiguous. There are 15 residues in the CDR3. The germline V and J ends were trimmed by 5 bases and 0 bases, with 13 bases remaining between them. The CDR3 DNA reads TGTGCCAGCAGTGTCTTTTTTTTTGTGAACACTGAAGCTTTCTTT. Translation gives CASSVFFFVNTEAFF.

The rearrangement uses TRBV15 and TRBJ1-1, with D perhaps TRBD1 (5 bases). In germline, CDR1 is LNHNV, CDR2 YYDKDF (reference sequence). There are 15 residues in the CDR3. The germline V and J ends were trimmed by 3 bases and 6 bases, with 17 bases remaining between them. The CDR3 is CATSSRSERDPEAFF. CDR3 in DNA: TGTGCCACCAGCAGTAGAAGTGAGAGGGACCCTGAAGCTTTCTTT.

This chain joins TRBV6-2 or TRBV6-3 and TRBJ2-2, with D tentatively TRBD1 (5 bases). The ends were cut back, 8 bases at V and 0 bases at J, with 16 bases in the middle. Looked up from germline, CDR1 is MNHEY and CDR2 is SVGEGT. The CDR3 sequence is 16 residues long. The CDR3 protein is CASLQDRAPNTGELFF. DNA of the CDR3: TGTGCCAGCCTACAGGATAGGGCACCGAACACCGGGGAGCTGTTTTTT.

The rearrangement uses TRBV6-5 and TRBJ1-6; tentative D call: TRBD1 (6 bases). Germline CDR1 reads MNHEY; CDR2 reads SVGAGI. V lost 4 bases to trimming and J lost 6 bases, with 10 bases between them. The CDR3 totals 14 residues. The CDR3 coding sequence is TGTGCCAGCAGTTTCGGACAGCTTAATTCACCCCTCCACTTT. It specifies CASSFGQLNSPLHF.